These T cell receptor beta chains were read from a single sample in a study of blood T cells in healthy people across ages. TCRdb re-derived calls from the 5' RACE reads in MiXCR, one entry per CDR3 protein. The repertoire has 270,000 or so distinct CDR3 sequences, roughly a quarter of them found once; the top ten carry around 30%. The source material was blood. These receptors all come from a woman aged 65 to 85 in good health. Both conserved end residues are part of each CDR3. A D gene is named only where the DNA matches it firmly. The listing skips clone size in some rows; elsewhere it reads once, few, many or a size class.

clone_size: .; d_call: .; j_call: TRBJ2-1; v_call: TRBV7-2; cdr3_nt: TGTGCCAGCAGCGCAATCAAAAGCTCCTACAATGAGCAGTTCTTC; cdr3_aa: CASSAIKSSYNEQFF
clone_size: few; d_call: .; j_call: TRBJ2-3; v_call: TRBV20-1; cdr3_nt: TGCAGTGCTAGAGGTGGGGCGGTAGATACGCAGTATTTT; cdr3_aa: CSARGGAVDTQYF
clone_size: .; d_call: .; j_call: TRBJ2-7; v_call: TRBV20-1; cdr3_nt: TGCAGTGCTTACATCGGGGACGAGCAGTACTTC; cdr3_aa: CSAYIGDEQYF
clone_size: .; d_call: .; j_call: TRBJ1-3; v_call: TRBV3-1; cdr3_nt: TGTGCCAGCAGCCGGACTGGAAACACCATATATTTT; cdr3_aa: CASSRTGNTIYF
clone_size: few; d_call: TRBD2; j_call: TRBJ2-3; v_call: TRBV6-6; cdr3_nt: TGTGCCAGCACCCCAAAGGGCCTAGCGGACCCTTCCAGGGATACGCAGTATTTT; cdr3_aa: CASTPKGLADPSRDTQYF
clone_size: few; d_call: .; j_call: TRBJ1-4; v_call: TRBV11-2; cdr3_nt: TGTGCCAGCAGCTTACAGGGAAGGGATGAAAAACTGTTTTTT; cdr3_aa: CASSLQGRDEKLFF
clone_size: .; d_call: .; j_call: TRBJ1-2; v_call: TRBV4-1; cdr3_nt: TGCGCCAGCGAGGCTCCCTCCGGCGGCTACACCTTC; cdr3_aa: CASEAPSGGYTF
clone_size: .; d_call: .; j_call: TRBJ2-7; v_call: TRBV4-3; cdr3_nt: TGCGCCAGCAGCCAAGCGGGAGCCCTGTATGACGAGCAGTACTTC; cdr3_aa: CASSQAGALYDEQYF
clone_size: many; d_call: .; j_call: TRBJ2-3; v_call: TRBV6-6; cdr3_nt: TGTGCCAGCAGTTACTCGATGGCGGGCAGCGGAACTAGCACAGATACGCAGTATTTT; cdr3_aa: CASSYSMAGSGTSTDTQYF
clone_size: .; d_call: .; j_call: TRBJ2-2; v_call: TRBV4-1; cdr3_nt: TGCGCCAGCAGCCCAAAACCGGACAGCAGAACCGGGGAGCTGTTTTTT; cdr3_aa: CASSPKPDSRTGELFF
clone_size: few; d_call: .; j_call: TRBJ1-5; v_call: TRBV7-2; cdr3_nt: TGTGCCAGCAGTTTAGTTACAGGCAATTCGAATCAGCCCCAGCATTTT; cdr3_aa: CASSLVTGNSNQPQHF
clone_size: .; d_call: .; j_call: TRBJ2-1; v_call: TRBV7-2; cdr3_nt: TGTGCCAGCAGCTTCGACGATAGCTCCTACAATGAGCAGTTCTTC; cdr3_aa: CASSFDDSSYNEQFF
clone_size: few; d_call: .; j_call: TRBJ2-2; v_call: TRBV3-1; cdr3_nt: TGTGCCAGCAGCCAAGGCACGCCCGGGGAGCTGTTTTTT; cdr3_aa: CASSQGTPGELFF
clone_size: .; d_call: TRBD1; j_call: TRBJ1-1; v_call: TRBV6-1; cdr3_nt: TGTGCCAGCAGTGCCGACAGGGTAGGTGAAGCTTTCTTT; cdr3_aa: CASSADRVGEAFF
clone_size: .; d_call: .; j_call: TRBJ2-3; v_call: TRBV7-9; cdr3_nt: TGTGCCAGACAGGGACAAAGCACAGATACGCAGTATTTT; cdr3_aa: CARQGQSTDTQYF
clone_size: few; d_call: TRBD1; j_call: TRBJ2-7; v_call: TRBV2; cdr3_nt: TGTGCCAGCAGTCGACAGGGGTCAACCTACGAGCAGTACTTC; cdr3_aa: CASSRQGSTYEQYF
clone_size: few; d_call: .; j_call: TRBJ1-4; v_call: TRBV9; cdr3_nt: TGTGCCAGCAGCACCCACTTCGAGGATGCAACTAATGAAAAACTGTTTTTT; cdr3_aa: CASSTHFEDATNEKLFF
clone_size: .; d_call: TRBD2; j_call: TRBJ2-7; v_call: TRBV5-1; cdr3_nt: TGCGCCAGCAGCTGGACGGGGGGACCCATCGACGAGCAGTACTTC; cdr3_aa: CASSWTGGPIDEQYF
clone_size: .; d_call: .; j_call: TRBJ2-3; v_call: TRBV20-1; cdr3_nt: TGCAGTGCTAGAAGGACAGATACGCAGTATTTT; cdr3_aa: CSARRTDTQYF
clone_size: .; d_call: .; j_call: TRBJ2-7; v_call: TRBV4-2; cdr3_nt: TGTGCCAGCAGCCCGTTCCCAGTTGGGGGGACCGAGCAGTACTTC; cdr3_aa: CASSPFPVGGTEQYF
clone_size: many; d_call: .; j_call: TRBJ2-1; v_call: TRBV28; cdr3_nt: TGTGCCAGCAAGACGGGAAGCTCCTACAATGAGCAGTTCTTC; cdr3_aa: CASKTGSSYNEQFF
clone_size: .; d_call: .; j_call: TRBJ1-6; v_call: TRBV20-1; cdr3_nt: TGCAGTGCTAGTCCGGCCCAGGGGTTCGGCTCACCCCTCCACTTT; cdr3_aa: CSASPAQGFGSPLHF
clone_size: few; d_call: .; j_call: TRBJ1-3; v_call: TRBV18; cdr3_nt: TGTGCCAGCTCACCGTCCCCCGCTGGAAACACCATATATTTT; cdr3_aa: CASSPSPAGNTIYF
clone_size: many; d_call: .; j_call: TRBJ2-7; v_call: TRBV29-1; cdr3_nt: TGCAGCGTTGCCCCGTCAGGGCTTAACTACGAGCAGTACTTC; cdr3_aa: CSVAPSGLNYEQYF
clone_size: few; d_call: .; j_call: TRBJ2-4; v_call: TRBV4-1; cdr3_nt: TGCGCCAGCAGCCGGGGCAATTGGGAGCCTAAAAACATTCAGTACTTC; cdr3_aa: CASSRGNWEPKNIQYF
clone_size: .; d_call: .; j_call: TRBJ2-4; v_call: TRBV28; cdr3_nt: TGTGCCAGCAGTGAGGGGGTAGCCGAAAACATTCAGTACTTC; cdr3_aa: CASSEGVAENIQYF
clone_size: .; d_call: TRBD2; j_call: TRBJ2-3; v_call: TRBV12-3/TRBV12-4; cdr3_nt: TGTGCCAGCGGGGGGAAGCGGGACCTTGGCACAGATACGCAGTATTTT; cdr3_aa: CASGGKRDLGTDTQYF
clone_size: .; d_call: TRBD1; j_call: TRBJ1-4; v_call: TRBV7-9; cdr3_nt: TGTGCCAGCAGCTTATGGACAGGGGGCAGAACTAATGAAAAACTGTTTTTT; cdr3_aa: CASSLWTGGRTNEKLFF
clone_size: few; d_call: .; j_call: TRBJ2-2; v_call: TRBV20-1; cdr3_nt: TGCAGTGCTAGAGGGGGCGTTGGCCAGAACACCGGGGAGCTGTTTTTT; cdr3_aa: CSARGGVGQNTGELFF
clone_size: few; d_call: .; j_call: TRBJ2-7; v_call: TRBV10-2; cdr3_nt: TGCGCCAGCTCCTTCGCCCCTCAGAGGGACTACGAGCAGTACTTC; cdr3_aa: CASSFAPQRDYEQYF
clone_size: few; d_call: .; j_call: TRBJ2-7; v_call: TRBV7-2; cdr3_nt: TGTGCCAGCACCTTTGGCAAGGACGAGCAGTACTTC; cdr3_aa: CASTFGKDEQYF
clone_size: few; d_call: TRBD2; j_call: TRBJ2-3; v_call: TRBV7-2; cdr3_nt: TGTGCCAGCAGCTTAGATAGCGGGTTCACAGATACGCAGTATTTT; cdr3_aa: CASSLDSGFTDTQYF
clone_size: few; d_call: TRBD2; j_call: TRBJ2-7; v_call: TRBV7-2; cdr3_nt: TGTGCCAGCAGCTGGGGACTAGCGGGGAGCGGCCCCTACGAGCAGTACTTC; cdr3_aa: CASSWGLAGSGPYEQYF
clone_size: few; d_call: .; j_call: TRBJ2-7; v_call: TRBV5-1; cdr3_nt: TGCGCCAGCAGCTTAGGGTTGAATTACGAGCAGTACTTC; cdr3_aa: CASSLGLNYEQYF
clone_size: .; d_call: .; j_call: TRBJ2-2; v_call: TRBV15; cdr3_nt: TGTGCCACCAGCAGAGATCAACAGGGGGGGAAAACCGGGGAGCTGTTTTTT; cdr3_aa: CATSRDQQGGKTGELFF
clone_size: .; d_call: .; j_call: TRBJ2-5; v_call: TRBV4-2; cdr3_nt: TGTGCCAGCAGCCAAGAGAAACGCCGACAAGAGACCCAGTACTTC; cdr3_aa: CASSQEKRRQETQYF
clone_size: once; d_call: TRBD1; j_call: TRBJ2-3; v_call: TRBV9; cdr3_nt: TGTGCCAGCAGCGCAGACGTTAGGACAGGGACGAATACGCAGTATTTT; cdr3_aa: CASSADVRTGTNTQYF
clone_size: few; d_call: TRBD2; j_call: TRBJ2-3; v_call: TRBV20-1; cdr3_nt: TGCAGTGCTAGAGGACTAGCGGGGGAGAAGGGGACAGATACGCAGTATTTT; cdr3_aa: CSARGLAGEKGTDTQYF
clone_size: .; d_call: .; j_call: TRBJ2-7; v_call: TRBV7-9; cdr3_nt: TGTGCCAGCAGTCAACTCGACTACGAGCAGTACTTC; cdr3_aa: CASSQLDYEQYF
clone_size: once; d_call: .; j_call: TRBJ1-5; v_call: TRBV20-1; cdr3_nt: TGCAGTGCTAGAGGGTGGACAGTCGATCAGCCCCAGCATTTT; cdr3_aa: CSARGWTVDQPQHF
clone_size: .; d_call: .; j_call: TRBJ2-1; v_call: TRBV2; cdr3_nt: TGTGCCAGCAGTGAACAGGGGCCGAGCTCCTACAATGAGCAGTTCTTC; cdr3_aa: CASSEQGPSSYNEQFF
clone_size: .; d_call: TRBD1; j_call: TRBJ1-4; v_call: TRBV18; cdr3_nt: TGTGCCAGCTCGCCAGGGACAGGGAAAGACGAAAAACTGTTTTTT; cdr3_aa: CASSPGTGKDEKLFF
clone_size: .; d_call: .; j_call: TRBJ1-2; v_call: TRBV5-1; cdr3_nt: TGCGCCAGCAGCTTGGGGACTACGACGGTCTACACCTTC; cdr3_aa: CASSLGTTTVYTF
clone_size: few; d_call: .; j_call: TRBJ2-1; v_call: TRBV6-1; cdr3_nt: TGTGCCAGCAGTGAAGATATAGCGAATGCGCAGTTCTTC; cdr3_aa: CASSEDIANAQFF
clone_size: .; d_call: .; j_call: TRBJ2-3; v_call: TRBV7-2; cdr3_nt: TGTGCCAGCAGAAGGGATGGTGGTACGCAGTATTTT; cdr3_aa: CASRRDGGTQYF
clone_size: many; d_call: .; j_call: TRBJ2-5; v_call: TRBV28; cdr3_nt: TGTGCCAGCAGTCCGAGACAGGCTCGAGGGGAGACCCAGTACTTC; cdr3_aa: CASSPRQARGETQYF
clone_size: .; d_call: .; j_call: TRBJ2-3; v_call: TRBV7-9; cdr3_nt: TGTGCCAGCAGCTTAGGGCAGGGCCTCCATACGCAGTATTTT; cdr3_aa: CASSLGQGLHTQYF
clone_size: .; d_call: TRBD1; j_call: TRBJ1-5; v_call: TRBV20-1; cdr3_nt: TGCAGTGCTAGCCAGGGGGTCGGCAATCAGCCCCAGCATTTT; cdr3_aa: CSASQGVGNQPQHF
clone_size: few; d_call: .; j_call: TRBJ2-5; v_call: TRBV21-1; cdr3_nt: TGTGCCAGCAGCCGAGACTGGGTGGAGACCCAGTACTTC; cdr3_aa: CASSRDWVETQYF
clone_size: .; d_call: .; j_call: TRBJ2-4; v_call: TRBV20-1; cdr3_nt: TGCAGTGCTTTCCGGACGGGTTTCAAAAACATTCAGTACTTC; cdr3_aa: CSAFRTGFKNIQYF
clone_size: many; d_call: TRBD2; j_call: TRBJ2-7; v_call: TRBV4-1; cdr3_nt: TGCGCCAGCAGCCGGCTAGCGGGAGGCATCTACGAGCAGTACTTC; cdr3_aa: CASSRLAGGIYEQYF
clone_size: .; d_call: .; j_call: TRBJ2-1; v_call: TRBV29-1; cdr3_nt: TGCAGCGTTGATGCCCCCTGGAGCGGATTATGCAATGAGCAGTTCTTC; cdr3_aa: CSVDAPWSGLCNEQFF
clone_size: few; d_call: .; j_call: TRBJ1-4; v_call: TRBV6-1; cdr3_nt: TGTGCCAGCAGTGAAGTACGGGGGATGGATGAAAAACTGTTTTTT; cdr3_aa: CASSEVRGMDEKLFF
clone_size: .; d_call: TRBD1; j_call: TRBJ2-1; v_call: TRBV7-9; cdr3_nt: TGTGCCGGATTGTTCCGGGACAGGGGATACAATGAGCAGTTCTTC; cdr3_aa: CAGLFRDRGYNEQFF
clone_size: .; d_call: TRBD2; j_call: TRBJ2-7; v_call: TRBV2; cdr3_nt: TGTGCCAGCAGTGATTGGGTAGCGGGAACATACGAGCAGTACTTC; cdr3_aa: CASSDWVAGTYEQYF
clone_size: .; d_call: TRBD1; j_call: TRBJ2-7; v_call: TRBV12-3/TRBV12-4; cdr3_nt: TGTGCCAGCAGCCGCGGACAGGGGGCCTACGAGCAGTACTTC; cdr3_aa: CASSRGQGAYEQYF
clone_size: few; d_call: TRBD1; j_call: TRBJ2-2; v_call: TRBV12-3/TRBV12-4; cdr3_nt: TGTGCCAGCAGCTCTAACAGGGGGCTTTCGGCCGGGGAGCTGTTTTTT; cdr3_aa: CASSSNRGLSAGELFF